This TCR beta chain was identified in a study of cytomegalovirus exposure and HLA in healthy donors. General study results and limits: Presence/absence analyses assumed roughly uniform sequencing depth across donors, which may not hold. Trimming of TCR beta V- and J-genes showed a link, identified in a later analysis, to a missense DCLRE1C variant. More clonal expansion characterized HLA-associated TCR beta chains than equally common others in a later analysis.

Germline assignment: CDR1 SNHLY and CDR2 FYNNEI. The CDR3 has 13 residues. V lost 5 bases, J lost 8 bases, and 15 bases lay in between. Each donor's status was that of a healthy bone marrow donor. With regard to this clone: Its antigen is as yet unknown.

PCR employed 60 Vbeta and 13 Jbeta primers. TCRdb keeps only in-frame clones here, not all; method: immunoSEQ multiplex PCR. The sample has 150,000 to 200,000 clones, about 80% seen once. This receptor was taken from a middle-aged man in good health and CMV-seropositive. Sequenced: PBMCs. The chain is built from TRBV2 and TRBJ1-2, with a tentative D call TRBD1 (6 bases). The DNA of the CDR3 is TGTGCCAGCAGTCCTTCAGGGGTGGGCGGCTACACCTTC. Translated, it gives CASSPSGVGGYTF.